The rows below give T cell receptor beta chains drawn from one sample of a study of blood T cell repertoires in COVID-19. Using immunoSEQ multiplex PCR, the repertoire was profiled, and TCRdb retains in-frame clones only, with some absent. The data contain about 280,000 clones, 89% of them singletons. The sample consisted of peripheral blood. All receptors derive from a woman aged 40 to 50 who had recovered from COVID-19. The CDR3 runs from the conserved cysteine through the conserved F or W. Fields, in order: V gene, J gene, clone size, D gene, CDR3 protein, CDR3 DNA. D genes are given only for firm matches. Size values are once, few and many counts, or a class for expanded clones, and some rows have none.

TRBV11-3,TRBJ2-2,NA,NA,CASSFLGGMNTGELFF,TGTGCCAGCAGCTTCTTGGGCGGGATGAACACCGGGGAGCTGTTTTTT
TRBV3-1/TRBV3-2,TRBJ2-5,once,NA,CASSGSGDGTQYF,TGTGCCAGCAGCGGATCAGGCGACGGGACCCAGTACTTC
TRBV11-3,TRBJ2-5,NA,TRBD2,CASSFTSGSFGETQYF,TGTGCCAGCAGCTTTACTAGCGGGAGCTTTGGGGAGACCCAGTACTTC
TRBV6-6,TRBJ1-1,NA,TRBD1,CASLETGGANTEAFF,TGTGCCAGCCTGGAGACAGGGGGCGCGAACACTGAAGCTTTCTTT
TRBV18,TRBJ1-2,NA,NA,CASSPRDSDGYTF,TGTGCCAGCTCACCGAGGGATTCTGACGGCTACACCTTC
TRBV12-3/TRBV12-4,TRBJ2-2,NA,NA,CASSFKSTGELFF,TGTGCCAGCAGTTTTAAGAGCACCGGGGAGCTGTTTTTT
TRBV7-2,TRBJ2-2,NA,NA,CASSPLGAFTGELFF,TGTGCCAGCAGCCCCCTGGGGGCGTTCACCGGGGAGCTGTTTTTT
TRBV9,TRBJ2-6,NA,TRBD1,CASSGQGGSSGANVLTF,TGTGCCAGCAGCGGACAGGGGGGGTCCTCTGGGGCCAACGTCCTGACTTTC
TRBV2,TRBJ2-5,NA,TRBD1,CASKPGQQQETQYF,TGTGCCAGCAAACCGGGACAGCAACAAGAGACCCAGTACTTC
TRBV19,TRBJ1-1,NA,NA,CASSTLGLTPPEAFF,TGTGCCAGTAGTACCCTTGGTTTGACACCACCCGAAGCTTTCTTT
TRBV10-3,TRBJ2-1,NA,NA,CAISEFQNSYNEQFF,TGTGCCATCAGTGAGTTTCAAAACTCCTACAATGAGCAGTTCTTC
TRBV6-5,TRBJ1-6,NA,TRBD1,CASRPQGGNNSPLHF,TGTGCCAGCAGACCACAGGGGGGGAATAATTCACCCCTCCACTTT
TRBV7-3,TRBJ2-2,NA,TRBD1,CASSQSTGPNTGELFF,TGTGCCAGCAGCCAATCGACAGGGCCGAACACCGGGGAGCTGTTTTTT
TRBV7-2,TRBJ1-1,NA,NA,CASTRENTEAFF,TGTGCCAGCACCCGGGAGAACACTGAAGCTTTCTTT
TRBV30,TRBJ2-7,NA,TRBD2,CACGSGSSTYEQYF,TGTGCCTGCGGTAGCGGGAGTTCTACCTACGAGCAGTACTTC
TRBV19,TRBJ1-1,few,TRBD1,CASSTYRDRGTEAFF,TGTGCCAGTAGTACCTACCGGGACAGGGGCACTGAAGCTTTCTTT
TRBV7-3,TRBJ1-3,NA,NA,CASSLTSDSGNTIYF,TGTGCCAGCAGCTTAACCTCGGACAGTGGAAACACCATATATTTT
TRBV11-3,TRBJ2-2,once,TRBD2,CASSSTLGLNTGELFF,TGTGCCAGCAGCTCTACACTGGGACTAAACACCGGGGAGCTGTTTTTT
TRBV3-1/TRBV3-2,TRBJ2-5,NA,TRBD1,CASSPGQQETQYF,TGTGCCAGCAGCCCGGGACAGCAAGAGACCCAGTACTTC
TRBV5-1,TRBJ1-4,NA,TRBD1,CASSLAPGQGNEKLFF,TGCGCCAGCAGCTTGGCCCCGGGACAGGGGAATGAAAAACTGTTTTTT
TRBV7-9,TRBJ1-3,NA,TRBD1,CASSNRGGGNTIYF,TGTGCCAGCAGCAACAGGGGCGGCGGAAACACCATATATTTT
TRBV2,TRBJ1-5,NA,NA,CASSVGQSSNQPQHF,TGTGCCAGCAGTGTGGGACAAAGTAGCAATCAGCCCCAGCATTTT